The 10 T cell receptor beta chains in this list originate from one sample, sequenced in a study of cytomegalovirus exposure and HLA in healthy donors. Both 60 Vbeta primers and 13 Jbeta primers went into the PCR. Profiled with immunoSEQ multiplex PCR; TCRdb holds only in-frame clones, not every one. The data show 250,000 to 350,000 clones, about 66% seen once. Sequencing was carried out using PBMCs. Receptors originate from a female donor in good health and CMV-seronegative.

The chain has TRBV7-9 and TRBJ2-7; D not resolved. The V gene lost 5 bases and the J gene lost 0 bases, with 8 bases spanning the gap. The CDR3 has 13 residues. Germline CDR1 reads SEHNR; CDR2 reads FQNEAQ (reference sequence). The CDR3 coding sequence is TGTGCCAGCAGCCGCGACAACTCCTACGAGCAGTACTTC. It is translated as CASSRDNSYEQYF.

This chain joins TRBV6-5 and TRBJ1-2; D is perhaps TRBD1 (5 bases). There are 14 residues in the CDR3. Germline V gene lookup returns CDR1 MNHEY and CDR2 SVGAGI. The ends were cut back, 0 bases at V and 14 bases at J, with 19 bases in the middle. CDR3 bases: TGTGCCAGCAGTTACTCAGCGTCGGGAGGGGCAGGAACCTTC. Protein: CASSYSASGGAGTF.

The chain links TRBV10-3 to TRBJ2-5, with 8 nucleotides matching TRBD1. The DNA end is a closer match to TRBJ2-7, so the J assignment may be wrong. The CDR3 spans 15 residues. Germline CDR1 is ENHRY and CDR2 is SYGVKD. The DNA for the CDR3 is TGTGCCATCAGTGACCCCCGGACAGGGAACTACGAGCAGTACTTC. Translating it yields CAISDPRTGNYEQYF.

This clone was recorded once. This sequence joins TRBV15 and TRBJ2-7; perhaps TRBD2 as D (6 bases). In germline, CDR1 is LNHNV, CDR2 YYDKDF (reference sequence). The CDR3 runs 15 residues. The V end lost 4 bases, the J end lost 0 bases, and 13 bases lay between the germline ends. CDR3 nucleotides: TGTGCCACCAGCACAGGGACTCACGTCTCCTACGAGCAGTACTTC. This sequence encodes CATSTGTHVSYEQYF.

There are a few counts of this clone. The rearrangement joins TRBV29-1 to TRBJ2-1; 7 nucleotides line up with TRBD1. This CDR3 has 15 residues. Germline loops: CDR1 SQVTM, CDR2 ANQGSEA. The J segment lost 4 bases and the V segment lost 4 bases, leaving 10 bases of the junction unmatched. The CDR3 spells CSVARDSGPYNEQFF. CDR3 coding DNA: TGCAGCGTTGCCCGGGACAGCGGACCTTACAATGAGCAGTTCTTC.

This rearrangement joins TRBV27 to TRBJ2-7; 13 bases are shared with TRBD2. With 5 bases clipped from V and 7 bases from J, the junction kept 5 bases outside the gene matches. CDR1 and CDR2 (germline): MNHEY, SMNVEV (reference sequence). This CDR3 spans 14 amino acids. For the CDR3, the DNA is TGTGCCAGCAGTCCACTAGCGGGAGGGGGAGAGCAGTACTTC. Encoded protein: CASSPLAGGGEQYF.

The chain combines TRBV2 with TRBJ2-2; weak D call: TRBD2 (6 bases). With 6 bases removed from V and 2 bases from J, the gap between germline ends came to 16 bases. CDR3 length: 16 amino acids. The V gene's germline CDR1 is SNHLY and CDR2 FYNNEI. The CDR3 reads CASSDPGGVNTGELFF. The CDR3, as DNA: TGTGCCAGCAGCGACCCGGGCGGGGTTAACACCGGGGAGCTGTTTTTT.

This sequence joins TRBV30 and TRBJ1-3, with D tentatively TRBD1 (6 bases). The germline V and J ends were trimmed by 4 bases and 4 bases, with 11 bases remaining between them. This CDR3 region has 13 residues. The germline V gene encodes CDR1 GTSNPN and CDR2 SVGIG (reference sequence). The CDR3 bases are TGTGCCTGGACAGGGGATAGGGGAAACACCATATATTTT. It encodes CAWTGDRGNTIYF.

This chain joins TRBV2 and TRBJ1-5, with TRBD1 as a possible D gene (5 bases). This CDR3 spans 13 amino acids. V was clipped by 5 bases and J by 4 bases, with 9 bases between them. Per the germline V gene, CDR1 is SNHLY and CDR2 is FYNNEI. Here the CDR3 reads CASSSTGNQPQHF. CDR3 DNA: TGTGCCAGCAGTAGTACAGGTAATCAGCCCCAGCATTTT.

The chain carries TRBV5-1 and TRBJ2-7; D is ambiguous. This CDR3 has 15 amino acids. V gave up 0 bases and J gave up 6 bases, with 16 bases separating them. The V gene's germline CDR1 is SGHRS and CDR2 YFSETQ. In DNA form, the CDR3 reads TGCGCCAGCAGCTTGGATTCGGGTTCCTCGACCGAGCAGTACTTC. Protein: CASSLDSGSSTEQYF. Drawing the rest from reference TRBV5-1 and TRBJ2-7, the complete variable domain is KAGVTQTPRYLIKTRGQQVTLSCSPISGHRSVSWYQQTPGQGLQFLFEYFSETQRNKGNFPGRFSGRQFSNSRSEMNVSTLELGDSALYLCASSLDSGSSTEQYFGPGTRLTVT.